The sequence of this T cell receptor beta chain was determined in a study of regulatory T cells in long-lasting Graves disease. Whole-study findings and limits: Persistent disease was associated with favored TRBV28 usage and with favored use of TRBJ1-2 and TRBJ2-5.

According to the study, TCR beta libraries were built with iRepertoire HTBI primers and CDR3-region Arm-PCR. TCRdb processed the multiplex PCR reads anew with MiXCR; each CDR3 protein has one entry. The data contain roughly 510,000 distinct CDR3 sequences, around 15% of them seen just once; the ten biggest clones take up around 11%. This CDR3 is built from 17 residues. Germline V gene data show CDR1 as MNHNS and CDR2 as SASEGT. V lost 6 bases and J lost 2, with 22 bases in between. This clonotype showed up just a few times. Its antigen is unidentified. Time point defined: newly diagnosed GD, antithyroid drugs for less than 3 months. From PBMCs, RNA was extracted and then used to make the TCR library. An endocrinology department located in Xi'an, China, was where the patients came from. These data also formed part of another study, on T cells in Graves' hyperthyroidism and ophthalmopathy.

The receptor comes from a man between 18 and 35 years old with Graves disease. The starting material was peripheral blood mononuclear cells (PBMCs), obtained at new diagnosis, from a patient treated with antithyroid drugs. The gene calls are TRBV6-1 and TRBJ2-5; a weak D match, TRBD2 (5 bases). For the CDR3, the DNA is TGTGCCAGCAGCCCCAGACCGCCAGGAGGTGGTCAAGAGACCCAGTACTTC. Its protein is CASSPRPPGGGQETQYF.